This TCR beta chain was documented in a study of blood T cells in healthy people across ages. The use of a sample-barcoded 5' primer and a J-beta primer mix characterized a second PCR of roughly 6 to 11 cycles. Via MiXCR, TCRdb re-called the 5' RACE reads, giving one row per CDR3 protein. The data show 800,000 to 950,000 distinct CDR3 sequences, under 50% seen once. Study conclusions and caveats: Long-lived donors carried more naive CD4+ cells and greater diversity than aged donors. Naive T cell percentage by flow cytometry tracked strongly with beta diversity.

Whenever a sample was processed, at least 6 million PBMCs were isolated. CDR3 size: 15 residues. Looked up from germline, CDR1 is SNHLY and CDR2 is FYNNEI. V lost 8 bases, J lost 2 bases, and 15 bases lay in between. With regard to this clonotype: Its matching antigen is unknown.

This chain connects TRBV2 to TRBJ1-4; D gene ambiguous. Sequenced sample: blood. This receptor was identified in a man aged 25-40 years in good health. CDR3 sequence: CASLPRRLTNEKLFF. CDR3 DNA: TGTGCCAGCCTCCCTCGCCGCTTGACTAATGAAAAACTGTTTTTT. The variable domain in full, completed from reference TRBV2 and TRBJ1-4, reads EPEVTQTPSHQVTQMGQEVILRCVPISNHLYFYWYRQILGQKVEFLVSFYNNEISEKSEIFDDQFSVERPDGSNFTLKIRSTKLEDSAMYFCASLPRRLTNEKLFFGSGTQLSVL.